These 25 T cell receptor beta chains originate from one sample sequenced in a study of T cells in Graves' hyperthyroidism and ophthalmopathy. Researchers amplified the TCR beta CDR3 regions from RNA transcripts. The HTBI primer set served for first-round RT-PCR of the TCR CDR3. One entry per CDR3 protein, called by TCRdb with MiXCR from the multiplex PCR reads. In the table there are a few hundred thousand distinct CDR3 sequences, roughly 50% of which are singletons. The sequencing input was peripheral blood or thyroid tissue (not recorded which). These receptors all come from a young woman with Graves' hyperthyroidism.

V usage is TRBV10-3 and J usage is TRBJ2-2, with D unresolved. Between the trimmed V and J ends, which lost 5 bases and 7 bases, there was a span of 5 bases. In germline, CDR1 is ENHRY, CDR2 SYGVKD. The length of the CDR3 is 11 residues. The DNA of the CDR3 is TGTGCCATCAGTAAGGACGGGGAGCTGTTTTTT. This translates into CAISKDGELFF.

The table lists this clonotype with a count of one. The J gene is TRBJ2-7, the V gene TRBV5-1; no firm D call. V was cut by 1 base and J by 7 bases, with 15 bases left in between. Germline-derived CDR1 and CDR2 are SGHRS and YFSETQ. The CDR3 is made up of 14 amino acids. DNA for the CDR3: TGCGCCAGCAGCTTGATAGGGTTATACGGTGAGCAGTACTTC. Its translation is CASSLIGLYGEQYF.

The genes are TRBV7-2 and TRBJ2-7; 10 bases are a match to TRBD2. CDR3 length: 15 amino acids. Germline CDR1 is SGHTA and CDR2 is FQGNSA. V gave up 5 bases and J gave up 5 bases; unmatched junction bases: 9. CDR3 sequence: CASSPQGLAKNEQYF. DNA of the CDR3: TGTGCCAGCAGCCCCCAGGGACTAGCGAAAAACGAGCAGTACTTC.

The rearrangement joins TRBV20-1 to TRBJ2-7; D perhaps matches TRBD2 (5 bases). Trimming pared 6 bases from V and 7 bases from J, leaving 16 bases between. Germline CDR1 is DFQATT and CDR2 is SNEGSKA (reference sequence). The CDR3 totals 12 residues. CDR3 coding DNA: TGCAGTGCCGAGGGTCTGAGTAAAGAGCAGTACTTC. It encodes CSAEGLSKEQYF.

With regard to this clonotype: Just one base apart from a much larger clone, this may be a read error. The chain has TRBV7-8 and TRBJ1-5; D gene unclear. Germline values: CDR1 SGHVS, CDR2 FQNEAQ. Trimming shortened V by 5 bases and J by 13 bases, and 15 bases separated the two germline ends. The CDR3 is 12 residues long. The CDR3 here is CASSVGEGEQHF. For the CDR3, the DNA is TGTGCCAGCAGCGTCGGTGAGGGAGAACAGCATTTT.

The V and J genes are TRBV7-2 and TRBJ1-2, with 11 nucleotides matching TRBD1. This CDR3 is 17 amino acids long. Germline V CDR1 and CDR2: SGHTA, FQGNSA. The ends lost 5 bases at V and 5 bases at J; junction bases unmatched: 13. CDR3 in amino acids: CASSQDLDRGRGYGYTF. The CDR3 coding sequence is TGTGCCAGCAGCCAAGATCTGGACAGGGGGCGCGGGTATGGCTACACCTTC.

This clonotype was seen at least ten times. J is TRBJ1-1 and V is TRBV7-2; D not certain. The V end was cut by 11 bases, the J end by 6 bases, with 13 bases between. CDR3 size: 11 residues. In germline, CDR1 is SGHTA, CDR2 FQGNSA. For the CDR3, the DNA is TGTGCCTTCAGCGAAGCCCCTGAAGCTTTCTTT. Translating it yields CAFSEAPEAFF.

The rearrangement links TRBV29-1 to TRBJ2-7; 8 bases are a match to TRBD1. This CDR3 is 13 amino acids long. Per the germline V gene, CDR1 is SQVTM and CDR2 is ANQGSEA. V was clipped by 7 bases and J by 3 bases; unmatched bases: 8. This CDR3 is CSARSTGGYEQYF. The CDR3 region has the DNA TGCAGCGCCAGAAGTACAGGGGGCTACGAGCAGTACTTC.

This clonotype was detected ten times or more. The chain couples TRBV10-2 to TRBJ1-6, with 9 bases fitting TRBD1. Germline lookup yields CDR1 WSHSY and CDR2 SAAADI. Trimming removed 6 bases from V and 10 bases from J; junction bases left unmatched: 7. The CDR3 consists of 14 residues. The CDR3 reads CASRTQGARSPLHF. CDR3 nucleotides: TGCGCCAGCAGAACACAGGGGGCGCGGTCACCCCTCCACTTT.

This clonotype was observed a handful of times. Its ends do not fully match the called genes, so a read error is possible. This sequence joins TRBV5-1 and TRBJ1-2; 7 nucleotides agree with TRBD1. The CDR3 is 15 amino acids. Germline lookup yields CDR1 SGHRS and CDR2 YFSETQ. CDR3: CASSLGSTGAYGYTF. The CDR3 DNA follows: TGTGCCAGCAGCTTGGGCTCAACAGGGGCTTACGGCTACACCTTC.

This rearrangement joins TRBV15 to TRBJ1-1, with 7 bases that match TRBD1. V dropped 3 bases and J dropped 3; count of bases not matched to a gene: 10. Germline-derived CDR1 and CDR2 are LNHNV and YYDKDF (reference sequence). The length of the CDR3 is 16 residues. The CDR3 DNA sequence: TGTGCCACCAGCAGCCAGGGGGGGGGGCGACACACTGAAGCTTTCTTT. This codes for CATSSQGGGRHTEAFF.

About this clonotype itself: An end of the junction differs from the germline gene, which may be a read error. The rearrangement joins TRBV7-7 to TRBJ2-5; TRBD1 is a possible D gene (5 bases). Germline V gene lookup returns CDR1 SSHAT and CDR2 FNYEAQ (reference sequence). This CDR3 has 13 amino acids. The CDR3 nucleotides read TGTGCTAGCAGCCTAGAGGTGGGGCCGACCCAGTACTTC. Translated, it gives CASSLEVGPTQYF.

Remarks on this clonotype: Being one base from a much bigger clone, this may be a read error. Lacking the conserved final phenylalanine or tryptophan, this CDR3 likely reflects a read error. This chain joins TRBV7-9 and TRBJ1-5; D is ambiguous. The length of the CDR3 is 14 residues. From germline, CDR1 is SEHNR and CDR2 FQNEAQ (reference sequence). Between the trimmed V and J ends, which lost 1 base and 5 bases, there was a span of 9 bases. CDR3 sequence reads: CASSLGPDHQPQHS. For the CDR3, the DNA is TGTGCCAGCAGCTTAGGACCAGACCATCAGCCCCAGCATTCT.

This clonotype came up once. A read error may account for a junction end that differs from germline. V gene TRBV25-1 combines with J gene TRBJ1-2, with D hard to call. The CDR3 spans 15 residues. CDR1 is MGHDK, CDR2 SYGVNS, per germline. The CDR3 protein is CAGSLKGRDVYGYTF. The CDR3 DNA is TGTGCCGGCAGCCTGAAGGGAAGGGATGTCTATGGCTACACCTTC.

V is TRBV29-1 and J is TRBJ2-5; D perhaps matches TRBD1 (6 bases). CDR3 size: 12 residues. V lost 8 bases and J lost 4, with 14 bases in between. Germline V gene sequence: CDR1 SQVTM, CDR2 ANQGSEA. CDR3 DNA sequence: TGCAGCAGTGGGGGCAGATCAGAGACCCAGTACTTC. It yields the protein CSSGGRSETQYF.

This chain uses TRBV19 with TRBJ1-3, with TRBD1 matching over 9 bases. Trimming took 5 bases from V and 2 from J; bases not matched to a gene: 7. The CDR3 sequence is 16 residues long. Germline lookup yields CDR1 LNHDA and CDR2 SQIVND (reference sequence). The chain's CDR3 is CASSPSTGGTGNTIYF. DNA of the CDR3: TGTGCCAGTAGTCCGTCGACAGGGGGGACTGGAAACACCATATATTTT.

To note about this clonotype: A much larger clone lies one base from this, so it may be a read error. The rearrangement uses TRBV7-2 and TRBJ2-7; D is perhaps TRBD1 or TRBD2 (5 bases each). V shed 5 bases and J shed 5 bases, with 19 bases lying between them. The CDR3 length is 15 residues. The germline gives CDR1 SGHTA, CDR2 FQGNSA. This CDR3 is CASSLRDGLTHEQYF. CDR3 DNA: TGTGCCAGCAGCCTCCGGGACGGGCTGACCCACGAGCAGTACTTC.

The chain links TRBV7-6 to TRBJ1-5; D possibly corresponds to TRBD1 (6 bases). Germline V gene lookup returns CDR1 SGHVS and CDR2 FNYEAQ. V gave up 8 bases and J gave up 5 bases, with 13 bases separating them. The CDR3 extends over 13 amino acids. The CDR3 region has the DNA TGTGCCAGCGGCCGGGACACCCATCAGCCCCAGCATTTT. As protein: CASGRDTHQPQHF. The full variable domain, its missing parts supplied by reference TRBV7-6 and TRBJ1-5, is GAGVSQSPRYKVTKRGQDVALRCDPISGHVSLYWYRQALGQGPEFLTYFNYEAQQDKSGLPNDRFSAERPEGSISTLTIQRTEQRDSAMYRCASGRDTHQPQHFGDGTRLSIL.

CDR3: CASRESSYYGYTF. DNA of the CDR3: TGTGCCAGCAGGGAAAGTTCTTACTATGGCTACACCTTC. The chain has TRBV25-1 and TRBJ1-2; D unclear. Per the germline V gene, CDR1 is MGHDK and CDR2 is SYGVNS. V was cut by 6 bases and J by 3 bases, with 11 bases left in between. This CDR3 region has 13 residues.

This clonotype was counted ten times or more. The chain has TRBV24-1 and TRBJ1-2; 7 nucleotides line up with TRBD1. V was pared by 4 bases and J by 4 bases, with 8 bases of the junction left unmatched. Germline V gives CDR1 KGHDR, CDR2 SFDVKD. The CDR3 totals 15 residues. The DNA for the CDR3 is TGTGCCACCAGTGAAACGGGAACAGGGGTCTATGGCTACACCTTC. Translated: CATSETGTGVYGYTF.

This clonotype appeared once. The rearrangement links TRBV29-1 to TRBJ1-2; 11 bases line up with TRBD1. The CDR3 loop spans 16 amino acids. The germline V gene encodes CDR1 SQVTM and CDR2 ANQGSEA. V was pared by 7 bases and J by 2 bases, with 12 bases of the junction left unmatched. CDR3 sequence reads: CSAGTGGRPGNYGYTF. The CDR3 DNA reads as TGCAGCGCTGGGACAGGGGGTCGACCCGGAAACTATGGCTACACCTTC.

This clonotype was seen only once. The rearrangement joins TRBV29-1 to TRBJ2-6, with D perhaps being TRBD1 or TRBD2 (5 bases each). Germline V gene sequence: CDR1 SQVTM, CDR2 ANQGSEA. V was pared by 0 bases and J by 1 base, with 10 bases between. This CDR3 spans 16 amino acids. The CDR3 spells CSVEETGTSGANVLTF. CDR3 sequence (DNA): TGCAGCGTTGAAGAGACGGGGACGTCTGGGGCCAACGTCCTGACTTTC.

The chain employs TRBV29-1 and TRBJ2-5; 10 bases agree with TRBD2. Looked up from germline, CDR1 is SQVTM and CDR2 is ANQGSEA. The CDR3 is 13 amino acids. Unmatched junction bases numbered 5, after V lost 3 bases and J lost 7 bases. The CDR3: CSVETSGLGTQYF. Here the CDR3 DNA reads TGCAGCGTTGAGACTAGCGGGTTGGGGACCCAGTACTTC.

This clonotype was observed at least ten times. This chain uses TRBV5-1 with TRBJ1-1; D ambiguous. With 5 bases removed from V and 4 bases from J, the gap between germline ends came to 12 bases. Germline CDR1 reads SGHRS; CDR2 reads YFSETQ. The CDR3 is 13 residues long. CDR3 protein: CASRLTQSTEAFF. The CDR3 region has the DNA TGCGCCAGCAGACTGACACAGTCCACTGAAGCTTTCTTT.

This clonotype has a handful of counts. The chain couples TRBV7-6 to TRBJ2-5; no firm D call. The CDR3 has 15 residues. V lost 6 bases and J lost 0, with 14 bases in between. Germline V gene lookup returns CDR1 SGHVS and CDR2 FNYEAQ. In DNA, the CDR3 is TGTGCCAGCAGTCCTGGTGGCAGAAACCAAGAGACCCAGTACTTC. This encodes CASSPGGRNQETQYF.